A few counts support the clone carrying this TCR beta chain. As yet, its antigen is unknown. The data derive from a study of CD8 T cells in ankylosing spondylitis. Via MiXCR, TCRdb re-called the 5' RACE reads, giving one row per CDR3 protein. The sample includes just under 350,000 distinct CDR3 sequences, roughly 14% seen only once; the top ten take 1.1%. General study findings and limits: Blood from ankylosing spondylitis patients appeared to carry a characteristic roughly eight-variant TCR beta motif. Researchers reportedly found disease-linked clones significantly enriched in matched ankylosing spondylitis synovial fluid.

This CDR3 comprises 13 residues. V shed 3 bases, J shed 3 bases, and the junction held 1 base outside the gene matches. Germline CDR1 reads SGHRS; CDR2 reads YFSETQ. The chain combines TRBV5-1 with TRBJ2-5; 8 nucleotides align to TRBD2. What was sequenced was blood, either unsorted or a sorted T cell fraction (not recorded which). This receptor was identified in a male donor with ankylosing spondylitis or in good health (not recorded which). The CDR3 DNA reads TGCGCCAGCAGCTCGGGACTAGAAGAGACCCAGTACTTC. Translated: CASSSGLEETQYF.